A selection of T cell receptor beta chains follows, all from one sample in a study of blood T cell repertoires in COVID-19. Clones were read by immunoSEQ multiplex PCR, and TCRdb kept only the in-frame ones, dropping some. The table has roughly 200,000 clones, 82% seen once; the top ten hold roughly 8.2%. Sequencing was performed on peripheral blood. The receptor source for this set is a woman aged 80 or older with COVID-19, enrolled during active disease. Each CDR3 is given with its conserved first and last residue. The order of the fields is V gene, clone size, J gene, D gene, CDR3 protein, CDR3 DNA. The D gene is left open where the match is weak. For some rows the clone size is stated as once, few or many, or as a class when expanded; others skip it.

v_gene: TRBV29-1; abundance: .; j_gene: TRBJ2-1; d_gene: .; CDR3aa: CSVEYGTGASYNEQFF; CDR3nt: TGCAGCGTTGAATATGGAACGGGAGCGTCCTACAATGAGCAGTTCTTC
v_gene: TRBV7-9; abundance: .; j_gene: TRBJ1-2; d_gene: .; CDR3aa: CASSPWLVTF; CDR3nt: TGTGCCAGCAGTCCTTGGTTAGTTACCTTC
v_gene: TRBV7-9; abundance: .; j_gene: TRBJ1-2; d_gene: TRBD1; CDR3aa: CASSLSGTGYGYTF; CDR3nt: TGTGCCAGCAGCTTAAGCGGGACAGGGTACGGCTACACCTTC
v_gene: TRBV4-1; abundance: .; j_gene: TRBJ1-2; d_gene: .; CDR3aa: CASTPRISGWDYGYTF; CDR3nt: TGCGCCAGCACCCCAAGGATCTCCGGGTGGGACTATGGCTACACCTTC
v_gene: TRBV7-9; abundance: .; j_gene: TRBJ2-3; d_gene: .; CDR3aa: CASSPDLGASTDTQYF; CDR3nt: TGTGCCAGCAGCCCCGATCTAGGGGCTAGCACAGATACGCAGTATTTT
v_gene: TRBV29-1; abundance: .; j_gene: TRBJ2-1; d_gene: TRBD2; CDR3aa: CSARTSARLYEQFF; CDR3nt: TGCAGCGCCCGAACTAGCGCGCGTCTCTATGAGCAGTTCTTC
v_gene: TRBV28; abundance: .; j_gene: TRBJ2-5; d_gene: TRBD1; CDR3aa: CASTSLQGASETQYF; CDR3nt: TGTGCCAGCACCTCTTTACAGGGGGCATCAGAGACCCAGTACTTC
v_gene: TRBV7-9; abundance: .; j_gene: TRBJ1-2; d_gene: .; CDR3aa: CASSLTGVGYTF; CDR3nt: TGTGCCAGCAGCCTGACAGGTGTAGGCTACACCTTC
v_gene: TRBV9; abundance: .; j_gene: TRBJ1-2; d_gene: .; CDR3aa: CASSVGQNYGYTF; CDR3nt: TGTGCCAGCAGCGTCGGACAAAACTATGGCTACACCTTC
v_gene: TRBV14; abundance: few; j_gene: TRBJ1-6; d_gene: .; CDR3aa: CASSQPGLYSPLHF; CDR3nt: TGTGCCAGCAGCCAACCGGGACTATATTCACCCCTCCACTTT
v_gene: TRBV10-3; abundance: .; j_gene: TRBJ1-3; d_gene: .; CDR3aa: CATLRDSGNTIYF; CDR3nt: TGTGCCACCCTCAGGGACTCTGGAAACACCATATATTTT
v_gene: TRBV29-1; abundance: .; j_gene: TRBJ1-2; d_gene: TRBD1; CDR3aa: CSVDLRRQGYGYTF; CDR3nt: TGCAGCGTTGATTTGAGGAGACAGGGCTATGGCTACACCTTC
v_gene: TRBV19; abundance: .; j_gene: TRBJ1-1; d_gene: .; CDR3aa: CASRNRDTNTEAFF; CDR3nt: TGTGCCAGTAGGAACCGGGACACGAACACTGAAGCTTTCTTT
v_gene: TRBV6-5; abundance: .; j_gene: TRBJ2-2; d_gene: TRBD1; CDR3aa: CASSYPGTGNTGELFF; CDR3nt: TGTGCCAGCAGTTACCCCGGGACAGGGAACACCGGGGAGCTGTTTTTT
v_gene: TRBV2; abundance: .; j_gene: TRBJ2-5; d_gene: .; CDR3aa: CASLYPDFARETQYF; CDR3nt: TGTGCCAGCCTCTACCCGGACTTCGCTCGAGAGACCCAGTACTTC
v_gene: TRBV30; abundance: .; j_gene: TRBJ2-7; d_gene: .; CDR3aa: CAWRTKYEQYF; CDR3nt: TGTGCCTGGAGGACAAAATACGAGCAGTACTTC
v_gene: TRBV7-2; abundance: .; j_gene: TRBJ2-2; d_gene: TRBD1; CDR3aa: CASSSQGALTGELFF; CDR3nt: TGTGCCAGCAGCTCACAGGGGGCGCTCACCGGGGAGCTGTTTTTT
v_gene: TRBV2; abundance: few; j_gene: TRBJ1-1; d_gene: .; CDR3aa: CASSGQTVNTEAFF; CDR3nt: TGTGCCAGCAGTGGCCAGACTGTGAACACTGAAGCTTTCTTT
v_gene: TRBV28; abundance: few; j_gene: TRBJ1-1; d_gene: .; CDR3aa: CASRQGGWSEAFF; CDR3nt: TGTGCCAGCAGGCAAGGGGGTTGGTCTGAAGCTTTCTTT
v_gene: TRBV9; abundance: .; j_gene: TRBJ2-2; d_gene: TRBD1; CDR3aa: CASSPGQGRKNTGELFF; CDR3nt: TGTGCCAGCAGCCCCGGACAGGGCCGCAAGAACACCGGGGAGCTGTTTTTT
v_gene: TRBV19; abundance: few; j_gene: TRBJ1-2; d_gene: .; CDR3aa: CASSPKQGFNYGYTF; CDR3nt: TGTGCCAGTAGTCCGAAGCAGGGGTTCAACTATGGCTACACCTTC
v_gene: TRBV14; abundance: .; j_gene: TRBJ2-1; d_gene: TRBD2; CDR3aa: CASSQRTSAYNEQFF; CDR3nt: TGTGCCAGCAGCCAAAGGACTAGCGCTTACAATGAGCAGTTCTTC
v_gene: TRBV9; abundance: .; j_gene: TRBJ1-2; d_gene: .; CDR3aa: CASSTNTGYGYTF; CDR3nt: TGTGCCAGCAGCACAAACACAGGGTATGGCTACACCTTC
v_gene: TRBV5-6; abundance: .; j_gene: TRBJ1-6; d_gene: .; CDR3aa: CASSLRTTNSPLHF; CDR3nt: TGTGCCAGCAGCTTAAGGACAACAAATTCACCCCTCCACTTT
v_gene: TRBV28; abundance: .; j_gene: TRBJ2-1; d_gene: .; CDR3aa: CASSFGYRTEQFF; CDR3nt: TGTGCCAGCAGTTTCGGGTACCGTACTGAGCAGTTCTTC
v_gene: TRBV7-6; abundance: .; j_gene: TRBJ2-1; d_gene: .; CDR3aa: CASSFTTNNEQFF; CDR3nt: TGTGCCAGCAGCTTCACGACTAACAATGAGCAGTTCTTC
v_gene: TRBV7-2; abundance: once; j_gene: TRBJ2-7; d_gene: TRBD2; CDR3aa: CASSRPGTSGLTYEQYF; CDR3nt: TGTGCCAGCAGCAGACCCGGGACTAGCGGGTTGACCTACGAGCAGTACTTC
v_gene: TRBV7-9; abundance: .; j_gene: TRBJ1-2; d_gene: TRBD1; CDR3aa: CASSIGQGARYGYTF; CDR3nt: TGTGCCAGCAGCATAGGACAGGGGGCGCGCTATGGCTACACCTTC
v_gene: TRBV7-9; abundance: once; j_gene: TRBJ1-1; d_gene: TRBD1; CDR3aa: CASSPGTGGVLEAFF; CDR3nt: TGTGCCAGCAGCCCTGGGACAGGGGGCGTTTTAGAAGCTTTCTTT
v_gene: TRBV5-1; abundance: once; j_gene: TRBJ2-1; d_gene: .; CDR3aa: CASSFNPRAWGHNEQFF; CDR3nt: TGCGCCAGCAGCTTTAATCCCCGCGCCTGGGGCCACAATGAGCAGTTCTTC
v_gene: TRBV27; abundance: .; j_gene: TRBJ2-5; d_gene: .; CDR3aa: CASSPLERRETQYF; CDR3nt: TGTGCCAGCAGTCCCCTCGAGCGACGAGAGACCCAGTACTTC
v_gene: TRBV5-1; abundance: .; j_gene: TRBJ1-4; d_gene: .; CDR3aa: CASSSGQGSNEKLFF; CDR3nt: TGCGCCAGCAGCTCCGGGCAGGGTAGTAATGAAAAACTGTTTTTT
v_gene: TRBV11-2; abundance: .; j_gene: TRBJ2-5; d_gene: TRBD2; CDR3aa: CASSLVGGRAGQETQYF; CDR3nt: TGTGCCAGCAGCTTAGTTGGCGGGAGGGCCGGGCAAGAGACCCAGTACTTC
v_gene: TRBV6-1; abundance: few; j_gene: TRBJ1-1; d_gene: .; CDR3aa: CASSEPISRRPEAFF; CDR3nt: TGTGCCAGCAGTGAACCCATCAGTAGGAGGCCTGAAGCTTTCTTT
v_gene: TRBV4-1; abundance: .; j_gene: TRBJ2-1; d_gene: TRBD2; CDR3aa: CASSQDTATSVNEQFF; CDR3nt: TGCGCCAGCAGCCAAGATACCGCGACTAGCGTCAATGAGCAGTTCTTC
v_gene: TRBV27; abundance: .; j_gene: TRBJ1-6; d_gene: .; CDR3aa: CASSLYQYNSPLHF; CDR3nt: TGTGCCAGCAGTTTATATCAGTATAATTCACCCCTCCACTTT
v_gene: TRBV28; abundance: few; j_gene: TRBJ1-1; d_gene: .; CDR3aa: CASRPGLNTEAFF; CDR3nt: TGTGCCAGCAGACCGGGATTGAACACTGAAGCTTTCTTT
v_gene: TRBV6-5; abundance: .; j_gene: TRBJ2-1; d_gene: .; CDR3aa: CASSWRSGYNEQFF; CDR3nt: TGTGCCAGCAGTTGGCGGTCGGGTTACAATGAGCAGTTCTTC
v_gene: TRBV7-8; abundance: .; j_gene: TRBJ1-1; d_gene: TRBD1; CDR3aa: CASSLETGRMNTEAFF; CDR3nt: TGTGCCAGCAGCTTAGAGACAGGGAGAATGAACACTGAAGCTTTCTTT
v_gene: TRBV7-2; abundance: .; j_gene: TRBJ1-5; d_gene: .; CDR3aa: CASSPQGFGNQPQHF; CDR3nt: TGTGCCAGCAGCCCTCAGGGGTTCGGGAATCAGCCCCAGCATTTT
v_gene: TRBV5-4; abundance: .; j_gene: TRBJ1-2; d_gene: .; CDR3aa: CASSLGDTFYGYTF; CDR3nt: TGTGCCAGCAGCTTGGGGGACACATTCTATGGCTACACCTTC
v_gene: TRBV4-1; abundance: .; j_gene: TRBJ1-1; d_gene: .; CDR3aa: CASSPQVDRGSAFF; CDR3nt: TGCGCCAGCAGCCCACAGGTGGACAGAGGCTCAGCTTTCTTT
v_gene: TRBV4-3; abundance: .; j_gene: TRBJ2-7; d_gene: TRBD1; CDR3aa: CASSQDSGGVSYEQYF; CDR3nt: TGCGCCAGCAGCCAAGACTCAGGGGGCGTAAGTTACGAGCAGTACTTC
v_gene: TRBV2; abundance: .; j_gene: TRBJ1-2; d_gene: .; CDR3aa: CASSALGQSTLVGYTF; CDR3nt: TGTGCCAGCAGTGCCCTAGGACAGTCGACCCTCGTTGGCTACACCTTC
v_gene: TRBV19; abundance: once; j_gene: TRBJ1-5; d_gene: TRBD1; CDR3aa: CASSVSTGYGNQPQHF; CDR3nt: TGTGCCAGTAGTGTCTCGACAGGGTACGGCAATCAGCCCCAGCATTTT
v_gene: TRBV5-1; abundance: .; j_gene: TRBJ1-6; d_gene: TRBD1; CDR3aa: CASSPDRATYNSPLHF; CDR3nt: TGCGCCAGCAGCCCTGACAGGGCTACCTATAATTCACCCCTCCACTTT
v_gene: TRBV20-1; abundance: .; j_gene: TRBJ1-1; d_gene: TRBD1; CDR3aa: CSVSTGGQAFF; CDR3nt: TGCAGTGTCTCGACAGGGGGACAAGCTTTCTTT
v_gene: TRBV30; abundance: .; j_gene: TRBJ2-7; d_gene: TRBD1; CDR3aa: CAWKTGGYEQYF; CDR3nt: TGTGCCTGGAAGACAGGGGGGTACGAGCAGTACTTC
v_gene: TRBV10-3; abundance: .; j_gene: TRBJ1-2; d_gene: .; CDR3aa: CAISGGFGYGYTF; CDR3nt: TGTGCCATCAGTGGAGGGTTCGGCTATGGCTACACCTTC
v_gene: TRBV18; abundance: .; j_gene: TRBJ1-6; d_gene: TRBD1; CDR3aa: CASSRDRGNSPLHF; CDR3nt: TGTGCCAGCAGCCGGGACAGGGGCAATTCACCCCTCCACTTT
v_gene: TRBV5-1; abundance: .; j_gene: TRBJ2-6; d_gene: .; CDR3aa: CASSLIQAGANVLTF; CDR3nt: TGCGCCAGCAGCTTAATACAGGCCGGGGCCAACGTCCTGACTTTC
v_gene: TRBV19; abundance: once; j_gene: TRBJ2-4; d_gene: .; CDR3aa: CASSSGEILAKNIQYF; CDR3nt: TGTGCCAGTAGTTCAGGGGAAATCCTAGCCAAAAACATTCAGTACTTC
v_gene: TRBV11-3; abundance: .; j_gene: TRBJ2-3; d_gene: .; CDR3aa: CASSLGGTSTDTQYF; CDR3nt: TGTGCCAGCAGCTTAGGGGGGACTAGCACAGATACGCAGTATTTT